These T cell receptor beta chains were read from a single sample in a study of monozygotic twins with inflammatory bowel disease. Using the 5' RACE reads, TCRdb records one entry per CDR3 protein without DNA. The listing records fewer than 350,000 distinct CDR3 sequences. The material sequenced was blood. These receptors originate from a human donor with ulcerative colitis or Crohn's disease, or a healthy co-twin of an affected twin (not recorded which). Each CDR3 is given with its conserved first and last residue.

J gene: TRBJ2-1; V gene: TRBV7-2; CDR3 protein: CASSISGGGNEQFF
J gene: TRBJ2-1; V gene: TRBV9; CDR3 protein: CASSVTGTGNNEQFF
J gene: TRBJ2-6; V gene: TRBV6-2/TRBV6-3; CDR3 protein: CASSYSTSGASGADVLTF
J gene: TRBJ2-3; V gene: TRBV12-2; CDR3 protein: CASRLRPKITGTFGADTQYF
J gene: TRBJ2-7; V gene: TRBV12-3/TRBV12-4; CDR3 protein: CASSLGRGTAPGAYEQYF
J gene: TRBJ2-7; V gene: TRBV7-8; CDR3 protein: CASANFPSVEQYF
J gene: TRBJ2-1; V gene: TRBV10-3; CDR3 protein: CAISPAVNEQFF
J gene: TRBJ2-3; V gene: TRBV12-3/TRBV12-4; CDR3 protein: CASSPFSGGPRTDTQYF
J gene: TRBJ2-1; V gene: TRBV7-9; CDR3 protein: CASSLRAGYNEQFF
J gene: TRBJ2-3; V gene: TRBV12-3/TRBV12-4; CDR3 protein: CASSFRGVGTDTQYF
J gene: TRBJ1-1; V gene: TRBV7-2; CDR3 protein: CASSLGLGQNTEAFF
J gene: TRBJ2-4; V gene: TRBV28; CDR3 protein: CASRRQAFGAKNIQYF
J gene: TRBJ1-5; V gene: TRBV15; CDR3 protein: CATSRKGQGYQPQHF
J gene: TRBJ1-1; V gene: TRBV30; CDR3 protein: CAWSRQTEAFF
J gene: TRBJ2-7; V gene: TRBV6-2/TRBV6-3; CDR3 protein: CASSPRTSGAEDEQYF
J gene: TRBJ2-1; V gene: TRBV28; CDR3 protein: CASSLLGGDNEQFF
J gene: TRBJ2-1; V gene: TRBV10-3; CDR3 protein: CAISESNPGMINQQFF
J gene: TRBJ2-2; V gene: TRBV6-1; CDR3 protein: CASSDPRGRLALSGELFF
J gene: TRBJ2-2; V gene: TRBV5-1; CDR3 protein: CASSLSGQGAGGELFF
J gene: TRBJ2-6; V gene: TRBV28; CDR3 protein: CASSSMGGGANVLTF
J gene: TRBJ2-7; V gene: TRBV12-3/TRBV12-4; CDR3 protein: CASRSSGRKGEQYF
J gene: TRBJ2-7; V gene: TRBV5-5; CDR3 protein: CASSPGQGLSYKQYF
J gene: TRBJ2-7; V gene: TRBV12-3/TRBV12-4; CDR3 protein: CASSISGTADYEQYF
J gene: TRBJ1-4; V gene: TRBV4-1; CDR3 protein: CASSRGEEGEKLFF
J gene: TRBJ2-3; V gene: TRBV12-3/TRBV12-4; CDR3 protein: CASTLGGGASTDTQYF
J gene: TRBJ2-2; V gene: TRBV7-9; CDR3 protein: CASSHGGTGELFF
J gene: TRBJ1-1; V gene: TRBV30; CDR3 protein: CAWSSPGTGNTEAFF
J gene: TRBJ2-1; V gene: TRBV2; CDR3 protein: CASSELVGGNEQFF
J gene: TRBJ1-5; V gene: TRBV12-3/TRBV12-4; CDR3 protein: CASSLDFSQPQHF
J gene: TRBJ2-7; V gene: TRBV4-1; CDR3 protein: CASSQEAGREQYF